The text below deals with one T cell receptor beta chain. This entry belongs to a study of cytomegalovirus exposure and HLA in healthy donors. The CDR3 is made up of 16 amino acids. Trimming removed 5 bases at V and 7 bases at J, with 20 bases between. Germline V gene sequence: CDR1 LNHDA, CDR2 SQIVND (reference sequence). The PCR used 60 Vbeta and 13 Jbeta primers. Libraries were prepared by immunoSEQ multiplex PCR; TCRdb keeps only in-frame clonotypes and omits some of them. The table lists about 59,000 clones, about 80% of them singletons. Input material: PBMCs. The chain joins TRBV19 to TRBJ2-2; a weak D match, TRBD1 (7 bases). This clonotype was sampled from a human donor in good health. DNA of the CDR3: TGTGCCAGTAGTTTGCAGGAGGGGGCGCCTGTCGGGGAGCTGTTTTTT. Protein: CASSLQEGAPVGELFF.